This TCR beta chain stems from a study of CD8 T cells in ankylosing spondylitis. Notes on the study in general: Clones linked to the disease showed a CD8+ phenotype. They occurred at relatively low frequencies in peripheral blood. Some motif variants had been reported before (in reactive arthritis synovial fluid and blood). What seemed typical of ankylosing spondylitis blood was a TCR beta motif built from 8 or 9 highly homologous variants. Reportedly, matched ankylosing spondylitis synovial fluid was significantly enriched for disease-linked clones.

Preparation of TCR beta libraries was done by quantitative 5'-RACE with molecular barcodes. TCRdb re-called the 5' RACE reads with MiXCR, one entry per CDR3 protein. This table holds 750,000 to 850,000 distinct CDR3 sequences, approximately 12% found once. Worth noting for this clonotype: The antigen is not known.

CDR3 length: 15 residues. Germline V gene sequence: CDR1 DFQATT, CDR2 SNEGSKA (reference sequence). The V end lost 1 base, the J end lost 2 bases, and 9 bases lay between the germline ends. This TCR was recovered from a male donor with ankylosing spondylitis. The material sequenced was blood, either unsorted or a sorted T cell fraction (not recorded which). V and J are TRBV20-1 and TRBJ1-6; D remains ambiguous. CDR3 nucleotides: TGCAGTGCTAGAGTTGGAGGTGCCTATAATTCACCCCTCCACTTT. This encodes CSARVGGAYNSPLHF.